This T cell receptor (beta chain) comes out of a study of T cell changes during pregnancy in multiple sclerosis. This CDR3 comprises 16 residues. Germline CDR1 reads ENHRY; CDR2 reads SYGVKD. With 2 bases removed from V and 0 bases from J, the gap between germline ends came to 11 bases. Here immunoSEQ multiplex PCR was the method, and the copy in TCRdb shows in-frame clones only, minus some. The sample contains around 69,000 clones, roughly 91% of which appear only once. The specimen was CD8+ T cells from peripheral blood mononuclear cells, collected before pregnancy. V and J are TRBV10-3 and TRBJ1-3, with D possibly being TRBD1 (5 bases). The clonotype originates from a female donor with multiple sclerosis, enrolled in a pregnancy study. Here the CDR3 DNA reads TGTGCCATCAGTGAGACGACAGCCAACTCTGGAAACACCATATATTTT. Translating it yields CAISETTANSGNTIYF.